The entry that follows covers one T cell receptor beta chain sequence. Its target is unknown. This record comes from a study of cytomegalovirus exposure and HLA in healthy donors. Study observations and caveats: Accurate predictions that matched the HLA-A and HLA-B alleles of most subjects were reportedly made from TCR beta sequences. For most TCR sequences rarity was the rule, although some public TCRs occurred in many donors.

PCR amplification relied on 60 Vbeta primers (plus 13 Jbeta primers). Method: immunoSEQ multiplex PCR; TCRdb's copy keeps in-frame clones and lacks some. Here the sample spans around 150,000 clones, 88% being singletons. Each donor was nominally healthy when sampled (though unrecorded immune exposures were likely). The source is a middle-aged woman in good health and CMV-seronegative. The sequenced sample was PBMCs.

CDR3 nucleotide sequence: TGTGCCACCACCTGGCGGACAGAAGAGACCCAGTACTTC. It encodes CATTWRTEETQYF. The chain recombines TRBV15 with TRBJ2-5; possibly TRBD1 for D (6 bases). Germline V gene lookup returns CDR1 LNHNV and CDR2 YYDKDF (reference sequence). V lost 7 bases and J lost 3, with 12 bases in between. The CDR3 length is 13 residues. Using reference TRBV15 and TRBJ2-5 for the parts outside the CDR3, the full variable domain is DAMVIQNPRYQVTQFGKPVTLSCSQTLNHNVMYWYQQKSSQAPKLLFHYYDKDFNNEADTPDNFQSRRPNTSFCFLDIRSPGLGDTAMYLCATTWRTEETQYFGPGTRLLVL.